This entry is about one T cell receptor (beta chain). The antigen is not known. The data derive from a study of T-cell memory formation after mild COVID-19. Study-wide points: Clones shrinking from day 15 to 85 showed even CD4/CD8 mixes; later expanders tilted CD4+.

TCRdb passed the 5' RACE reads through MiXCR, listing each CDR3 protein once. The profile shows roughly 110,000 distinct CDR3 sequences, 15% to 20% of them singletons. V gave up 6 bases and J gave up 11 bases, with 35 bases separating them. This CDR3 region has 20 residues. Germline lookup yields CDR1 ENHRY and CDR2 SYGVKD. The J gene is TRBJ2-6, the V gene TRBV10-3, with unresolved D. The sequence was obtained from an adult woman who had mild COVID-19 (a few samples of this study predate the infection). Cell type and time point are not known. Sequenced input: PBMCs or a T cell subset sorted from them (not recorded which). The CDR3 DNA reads TGTGCCATCAGAAGCAGAGATCTCCCACACCCAAAAGGCCCCTCGGACGTCCTGACTTTC. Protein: CAIRSRDLPHPKGPSDVLTF.